The clone carrying this T cell receptor beta chain was counted only a few times. Its matching antigen is unknown. Donors were all healthy Caucasians. The data belong to a study of identical twins. Study results and limitations: Insertion counts were lower in abundant cord blood beta clonotypes, a trend that memory repertoires did not show. Out-of-frame alpha sequences common to twins exhibited an excess of low generation probability.

V lost 2 bases and J 7 bases, leaving 17 bases between the germline ends. This CDR3 is 15 amino acids long. Germline V gene sequence: CDR1 MGHDK, CDR2 SYGVNS. TCRdb re-derived calls from the 5' RACE reads in MiXCR, one entry per CDR3 protein. Of approximately 600,000 distinct CDR3 sequences in the sample, nearly 10% were seen once. The same sample was also studied in work on yellow fever vaccine responses in identical twins.

The chain couples TRBV25-1 to TRBJ1-1; perhaps TRBD1 as D (6 bases). Sequenced sample: PBMCs. This receptor was obtained from a woman under 30 in good health. This CDR3 reads CASSEGGRQSSEAFF. Written as DNA, the CDR3 is TGTGCCAGCAGTGAAGGGGGGCGACAGAGCAGTGAAGCTTTCTTT.